This T cell receptor beta chain was recovered during a study of OX40 agonist ivuxolimab in advanced cancers. Sequenced by immunoSEQ multiplex PCR; TCRdb stores in-frame clones only, minus some. The data show roughly 26,000 clones, 70% to 90% seen once. The sample in question was CD4+ or CD8+ T cells sorted from blood, obtained in a trial of the OX40 agonist ivuxolimab. The clonotype was recovered from an adult with an advanced solid tumor such as melanoma, head and neck, liver or kidney cancer.

The CDR3 DNA sequence: TGTGCCAGCAGCTTGGCGGTCAACACCTACGAGCAGTACTTC. Its translation is CASSLAVNTYEQYF. The chain carries TRBV5-6 and TRBJ2-7; D ambiguous. V was shortened by 0 bases and J by 2 bases, with 9 bases between the two germline ends. Germline-derived CDR1 and CDR2 are SGHDT and YYEEEE. The CDR3 loop spans 14 amino acids.